This entry concerns a single T cell receptor beta chain. The record originates from a study of radiation and T cells in renal cell carcinoma. Study context: Nephrectomy followed 15 Gy stereotactic body radiation by 4 weeks.

Germline lookup yields CDR1 MDHEN and CDR2 SYDVKM. This CDR3 comprises 21 residues. V dropped 2 bases and J dropped 1; count of bases not matched to a gene: 18. Time point specified: baseline pretreatment blood. Treatment indicated: 15 Gy SBRT to primary tumor, nephrectomy 4 weeks later. Profiled with immunoSEQ multiplex PCR; TCRdb holds only in-frame clones, not every one. The sample comprises 100,000 to 150,000 clones, roughly 80% of which are singletons, and about 2.9% rests with the top ten. The sequence came from a woman aged 60-75 years with renal cell carcinoma. The material sequenced was blood, taken from a patient whose treatment included radiotherapy and nephrectomy. The chain employs TRBV28 and TRBJ1-5, with 9 bases identical to TRBD1. CDR3 protein: CASSLIGGQGYTYASNQPQHF. Written as DNA, the CDR3 is TGTGCCAGCAGTTTAATCGGTGGACAGGGGTACACTTATGCGAGCAATCAGCCCCAGCATTTT.